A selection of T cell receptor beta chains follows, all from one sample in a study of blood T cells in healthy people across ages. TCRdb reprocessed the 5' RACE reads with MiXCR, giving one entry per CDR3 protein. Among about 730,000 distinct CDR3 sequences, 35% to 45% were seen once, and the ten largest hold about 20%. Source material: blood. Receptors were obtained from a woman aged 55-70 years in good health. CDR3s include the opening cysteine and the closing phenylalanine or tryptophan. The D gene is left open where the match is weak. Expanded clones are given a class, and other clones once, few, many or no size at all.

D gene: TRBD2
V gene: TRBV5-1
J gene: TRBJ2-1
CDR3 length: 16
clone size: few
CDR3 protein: CASSLGGGLHYNEQFF
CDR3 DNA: TGCGCCAGCAGCTTGGGCGGGGGGCTCCACTACAATGAGCAGTTCTTC

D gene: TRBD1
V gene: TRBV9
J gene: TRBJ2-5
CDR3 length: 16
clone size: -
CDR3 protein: CASSVGGGRNLETQYF
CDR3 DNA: TGTGCCAGCAGCGTAGGAGGGGGCCGGAATTTAGAGACCCAGTACTTC

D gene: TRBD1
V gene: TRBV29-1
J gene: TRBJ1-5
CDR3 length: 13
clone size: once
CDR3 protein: CSVGTGSNQPQHF
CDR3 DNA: TGCAGCGTTGGGACAGGGAGCAATCAGCCCCAGCATTTT

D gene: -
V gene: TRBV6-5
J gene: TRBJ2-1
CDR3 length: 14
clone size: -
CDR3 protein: CASSPPLPRNGQFF
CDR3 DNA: TGTGCCAGCAGCCCTCCACTCCCTCGAAATGGGCAGTTCTTC

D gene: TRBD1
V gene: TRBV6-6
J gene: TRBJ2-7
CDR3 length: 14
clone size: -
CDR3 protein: CASSWVGQGSEQYF
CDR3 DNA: TGTGCCAGCAGTTGGGTGGGACAGGGCAGCGAGCAGTACTTC

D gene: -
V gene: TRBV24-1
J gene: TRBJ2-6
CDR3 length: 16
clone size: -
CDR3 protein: CATSDYEGTGANVLTF
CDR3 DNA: TGTGCCACCAGTGATTACGAGGGTACTGGGGCCAACGTCCTGACTTTC

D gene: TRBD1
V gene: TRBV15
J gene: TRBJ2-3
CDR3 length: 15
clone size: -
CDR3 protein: CATSRGQGFTDTQYF
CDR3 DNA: TGTGCCACCAGCAGGGGACAGGGGTTCACAGATACGCAGTATTTT

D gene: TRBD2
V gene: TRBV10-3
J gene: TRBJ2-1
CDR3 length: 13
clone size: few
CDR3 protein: CAIASGSSNEQFF
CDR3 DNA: TGTGCCATCGCAAGCGGGAGTTCTAATGAGCAGTTCTTC

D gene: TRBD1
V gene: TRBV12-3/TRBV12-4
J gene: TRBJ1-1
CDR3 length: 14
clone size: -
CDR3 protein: CASSQQGAHTEAFF
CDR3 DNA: TGTGCCAGCAGCCAACAGGGGGCCCACACTGAAGCTTTCTTT

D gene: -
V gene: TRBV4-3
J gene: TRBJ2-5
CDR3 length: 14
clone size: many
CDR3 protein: CASSPRDNQETQYF
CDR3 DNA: TGCGCCAGCAGCCCCCGGGACAACCAAGAGACCCAGTACTTC

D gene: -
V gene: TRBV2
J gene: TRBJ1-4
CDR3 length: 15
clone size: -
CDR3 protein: CASSEETVLNEKLFF
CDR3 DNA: TGTGCCAGCAGTGAGGAAACAGTATTAAATGAAAAACTGTTTTTT

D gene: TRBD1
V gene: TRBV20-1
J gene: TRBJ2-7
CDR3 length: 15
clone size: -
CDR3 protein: CSALRGGTGFNEQYF
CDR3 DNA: TGCAGTGCTCTAAGGGGGGGGACAGGGTTTAACGAGCAGTACTTC

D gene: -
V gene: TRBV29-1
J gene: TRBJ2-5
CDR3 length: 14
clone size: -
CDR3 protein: CNVSRGGALGEQYF
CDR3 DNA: TGCAACGTTTCCCGAGGGGGGGCACTCGGGGAGCAGTACTTC

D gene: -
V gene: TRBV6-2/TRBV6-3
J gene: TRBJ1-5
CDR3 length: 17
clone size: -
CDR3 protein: CASGVTEQSYSNQPQHF
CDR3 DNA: TGTGCCAGTGGAGTGACGGAACAGTCGTATAGCAACCAGCCCCAGCATTTT

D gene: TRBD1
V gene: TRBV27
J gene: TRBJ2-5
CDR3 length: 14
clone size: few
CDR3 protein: CASTSLTGRETQYF
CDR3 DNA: TGTGCCAGCACCTCCCTGACAGGGCGGGAGACCCAGTACTTC

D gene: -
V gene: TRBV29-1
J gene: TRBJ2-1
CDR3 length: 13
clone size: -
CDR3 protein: CSVEPSLYNEQFF
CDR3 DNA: TGCAGCGTTGAGCCTAGCCTATACAATGAGCAGTTCTTC

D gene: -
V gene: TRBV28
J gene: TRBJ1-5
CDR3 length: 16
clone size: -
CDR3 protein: CASSIPDGGLGMPQHF
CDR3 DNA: TGTGCCAGCAGTATCCCCGACGGGGGACTCGGCATGCCCCAGCATTTT

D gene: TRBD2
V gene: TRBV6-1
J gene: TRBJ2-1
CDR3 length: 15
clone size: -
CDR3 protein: CASRALAGGINEQFF
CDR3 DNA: TGTGCCAGCAGGGCACTAGCGGGGGGGATCAATGAGCAGTTCTTC

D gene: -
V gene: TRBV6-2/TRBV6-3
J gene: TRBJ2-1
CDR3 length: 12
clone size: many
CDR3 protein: CASSQGTNEQFF
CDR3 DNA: TGTGCCAGCAGCCAAGGGACAAATGAGCAGTTCTTC

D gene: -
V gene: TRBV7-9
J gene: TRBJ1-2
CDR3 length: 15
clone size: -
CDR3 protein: CASSLNSGRNYGYTF
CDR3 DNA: TGTGCCAGCAGCTTAAACTCTGGACGAAACTATGGCTACACCTTC

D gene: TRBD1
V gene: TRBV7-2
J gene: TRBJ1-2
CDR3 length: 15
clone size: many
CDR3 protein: CASSLAGGADYGYTF
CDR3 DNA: TGTGCCAGCAGCTTAGCAGGGGGCGCGGACTATGGCTACACCTTC

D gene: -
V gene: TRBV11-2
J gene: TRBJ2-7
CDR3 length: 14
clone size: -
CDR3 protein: CASSTRTDSYEQYF
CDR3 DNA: TGTGCCAGCAGCACCCGGACAGACTCCTACGAGCAGTACTTC

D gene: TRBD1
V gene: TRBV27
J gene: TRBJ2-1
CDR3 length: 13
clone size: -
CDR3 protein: CASSHRGRNEQFF
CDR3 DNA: TGTGCCAGTAGTCACAGGGGGCGGAATGAGCAGTTCTTC

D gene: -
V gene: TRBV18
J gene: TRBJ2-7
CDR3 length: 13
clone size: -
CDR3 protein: CASSGLRGNEQYF
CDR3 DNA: TGTGCCAGCTCAGGTTTGAGGGGCAATGAGCAGTACTTC

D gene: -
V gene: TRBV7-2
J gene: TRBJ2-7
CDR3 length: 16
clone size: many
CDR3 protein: CASSLEGRYPSYEQYF
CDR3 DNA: TGTGCCAGCAGCTTAGAGGGGAGGTACCCCTCCTACGAGCAGTACTTC

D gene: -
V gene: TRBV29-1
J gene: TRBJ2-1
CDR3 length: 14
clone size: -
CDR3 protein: CSVAGSRGNNEQFF
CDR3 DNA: TGCAGCGTTGCCGGGTCCCGAGGCAACAATGAGCAGTTCTTC

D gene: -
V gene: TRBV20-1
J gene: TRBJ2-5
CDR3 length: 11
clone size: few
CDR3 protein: CSATGYETQYF
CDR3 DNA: TGCAGTGCGACCGGATACGAGACCCAGTACTTC

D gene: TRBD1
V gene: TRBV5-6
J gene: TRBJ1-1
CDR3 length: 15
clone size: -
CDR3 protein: CACSLPGQGARGAFF
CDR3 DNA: TGTGCCTGCAGCTTACCGGGACAGGGGGCGCGTGGAGCTTTCTTT

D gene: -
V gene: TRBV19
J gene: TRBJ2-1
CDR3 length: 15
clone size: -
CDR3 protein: CASSLEERVYNEQFF
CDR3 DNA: TGTGCCAGTAGTTTAGAGGAACGTGTGTACAATGAGCAGTTCTTC

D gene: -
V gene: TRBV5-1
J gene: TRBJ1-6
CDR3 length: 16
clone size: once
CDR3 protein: CASSLSTGRAEAPLHF
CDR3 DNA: TGCGCCAGCAGCTTGAGTACGGGACGGGCGGAAGCACCCCTCCACTTT

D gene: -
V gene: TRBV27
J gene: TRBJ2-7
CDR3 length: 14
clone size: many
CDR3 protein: CASSYGGNSYEQYF
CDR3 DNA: TGTGCCAGCAGTTATGGAGGCAACTCCTACGAGCAGTACTTC

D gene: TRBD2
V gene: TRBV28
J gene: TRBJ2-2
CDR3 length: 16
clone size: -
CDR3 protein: CASSLELAGAGGELFF
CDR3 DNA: TGTGCCAGCAGTTTAGAACTAGCGGGAGCGGGCGGGGAGCTGTTTTTT

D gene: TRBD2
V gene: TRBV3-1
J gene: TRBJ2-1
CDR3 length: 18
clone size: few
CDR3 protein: CASSQGKVGLAGVNEQFF
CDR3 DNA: TGTGCCAGCAGCCAAGGGAAGGTGGGACTAGCGGGAGTCAATGAGCAGTTCTTC

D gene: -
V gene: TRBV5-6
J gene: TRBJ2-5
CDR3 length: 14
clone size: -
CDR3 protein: CASSLRGVKETQYF
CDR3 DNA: TGTGCCAGCAGCTTGAGAGGGGTGAAGGAGACCCAGTACTTC

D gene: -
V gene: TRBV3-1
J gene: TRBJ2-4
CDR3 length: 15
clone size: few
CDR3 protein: CASSQDAREGAIQYF
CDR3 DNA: TGTGCCAGCAGCCAAGATGCGAGGGAAGGGGCCATTCAGTACTTC

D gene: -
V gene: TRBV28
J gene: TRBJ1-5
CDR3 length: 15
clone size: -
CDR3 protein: CASTPQGPSNQPQHF
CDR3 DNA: TGTGCCAGCACCCCTCAGGGGCCCTCCAATCAGCCCCAGCATTTT

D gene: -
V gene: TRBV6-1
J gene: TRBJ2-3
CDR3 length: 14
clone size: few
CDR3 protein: CASRGSSSTDTQYF
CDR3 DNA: TGTGCCAGCAGGGGATCTTCTAGCACAGATACGCAGTATTTT

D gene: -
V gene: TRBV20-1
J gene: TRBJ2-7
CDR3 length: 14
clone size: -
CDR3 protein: CSARVQQISYEQYF
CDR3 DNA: TGCAGTGCTAGAGTTCAGCAGATCTCCTACGAGCAGTACTTC